Shown below are 13 T cell receptor beta chains from a single sample sequenced in a study of cytomegalovirus exposure and HLA in healthy donors. The data were produced by immunoSEQ multiplex PCR, yet TCRdb's version contains in-frame clones alone and is incomplete. The profile shows about 200,000 clones, roughly 88% of them singletons. Material for sequencing was PBMCs. The receptors here all came from a young woman in good health and CMV-seronegative.

V gene TRBV5-4 combines with J gene TRBJ2-5; D ambiguous. The length of the CDR3 is 13 residues. Germline V gene sequence: CDR1 SGHNT, CDR2 YYREEE (reference sequence). V dropped 4 bases and J dropped 1 base, with 8 bases sitting between them. CDR3 in DNA: TGTGCCAGCAGCACGGGTATCCAAGAGACCCAGTACTTC. Translated: CASSTGIQETQYF.

The chain has TRBV7-9 and TRBJ2-5, with D hard to call. Germline V gene data show CDR1 as SEHNR and CDR2 as FQNEAQ (reference sequence). The CDR3 runs 15 residues. The V gene lost 3 bases and the J gene lost 0 bases, with 11 bases spanning the gap. The CDR3 DNA reads TGTGCCAGCAGCTTTCGTCGGTCGTACCAAGAGACCCAGTACTTC. Encoded protein: CASSFRRSYQETQYF.

The rearrangement joins TRBV5-1 to TRBJ2-2; D is perhaps TRBD1 (6 bases). Germline V gene sequence: CDR1 SGHRS, CDR2 YFSETQ. The CDR3 has 14 residues. The V and J ends lost 4 bases and 1 base respectively, with 8 bases between them. CDR3 loop: CASSGGGNTGELFF. DNA for the CDR3: TGCGCCAGCAGCGGGGGCGGGAACACCGGGGAGCTGTTTTTT.

The J gene is TRBJ2-1, the V gene TRBV7-2; 8 positions agree with TRBD2. The V gene's germline CDR1 is SGHTA and CDR2 FQGNSA. With 5 bases clipped from V and 15 bases from J, the junction kept 27 bases outside the gene matches. This CDR3 contains 18 residues. This CDR3 reads CASSPRHGGLVLGWGLFF. As DNA, the CDR3 is TGTGCCAGCAGCCCCCGTCATGGGGGACTAGTGTTAGGTTGGGGTCTGTTCTTC.

Details on this clone: Relative to the germline gene, one junction end is altered; a read error may explain this. This chain connects TRBV7-7 to TRBJ2-4; D unresolved. Germline V lookup: CDR1 SSHAT, CDR2 FNYEAQ (reference sequence). The CDR3 totals 17 residues. DNA of the CDR3: TGTGCTAGCAGCTTACAAGAGCCTTGGTGGTGTATAGACATTCAGTACTTC. This translates into CASSLQEPWWCIDIQYF.

This chain joins TRBV2 and TRBJ2-2; D gene uncertain. CDR1 is SNHLY and CDR2 is FYNNEI in the germline V gene. CDR3 length: 12 amino acids. Trimming took 3 bases from V and 8 from J, leaving 7 bases between them. CDR3 in DNA: TGTGCCAGCAGTGATGTGTCGGGGGAGCTGTTTTTT. Translated, it gives CASSDVSGELFF.

This chain joins TRBV7-6 and TRBJ2-4; D is possibly TRBD2 (6 bases). CDR3 size: 15 residues. Germline CDR1 is SGHVS and CDR2 is FNYEAQ. Trimming took 3 bases from V and 0 from J, leaving 9 bases between them. CDR3 nucleotides: TGTGCCAGCAGCTTTAGCGGTTCAGCCAAAAACATTCAGTACTTC. This encodes CASSFSGSAKNIQYF.

This chain links TRBV7-9 with TRBJ1-1; D gene unclear. V shed 4 bases and J shed 0 bases, with 21 bases lying between them. The CDR3 sequence is 18 residues long. The germline CDR1 and CDR2 sequences are SEHNR and FQNEAQ (reference sequence). CDR3 residues: CASSSPLSRETMNTEAFF. Written as DNA, the CDR3 is TGTGCCAGCAGCTCTCCTCTAAGCCGGGAGACCATGAACACTGAAGCTTTCTTT.

The rearrangement uses TRBV5-1 and TRBJ2-1; D gene uncertain. Between the trimmed V and J ends, which lost 0 bases and 6 bases, there was a span of 13 bases. The CDR3 spans 15 residues. Germline V gives CDR1 SGHRS, CDR2 YFSETQ. Written as DNA, the CDR3 is TGCGCCAGCAGCTTGGAAGGCAGAGGTATCAATGAGCAGTTCTTC. This sequence encodes CASSLEGRGINEQFF. Full variable domain (missing parts from reference TRBV5-1 and TRBJ2-1): KAGVTQTPRYLIKTRGQQVTLSCSPISGHRSVSWYQQTPGQGLQFLFEYFSETQRNKGNFPGRFSGRQFSNSRSEMNVSTLELGDSALYLCASSLEGRGINEQFFGPGTRLTVL.

This chain connects TRBV7-9 to TRBJ2-3; 14 bases align to TRBD2. The V and J ends lost 4 bases and 7 bases, in that order; junction bases with no gene match: 7. Germline loops: CDR1 SEHNR, CDR2 FQNEAQ (reference sequence). The CDR3 spans 16 residues. This chain's CDR3 is CASSSGTSGSRYTQYF. The CDR3 DNA sequence: TGTGCCAGCAGCTCCGGGACTAGCGGGAGCAGGTATACGCAGTATTTT.

The count of this clone is one. This rearrangement joins TRBV28 to TRBJ2-7; 10 bases agree with TRBD2. The CDR3 has 15 residues. The J segment lost 2 bases and the V segment lost 3 bases, leaving 4 bases of the junction unmatched. Germline CDR1 and CDR2: MDHEN and SYDVKM. The CDR3 nucleotides read TGTGCCAGCAGTTTCCAGCGGGAGGGAACCTACGAGCAGTACTTC. It encodes CASSFQREGTYEQYF.

Only one count was recorded for this clone. The V and J genes are TRBV29-1 and TRBJ2-5, with 7 bases lining up with TRBD1. After removal of 0 bases from V and 5 bases from J, the junction contained 15 bases not matched to a gene. CDR1 and CDR2 (germline): SQVTM, ANQGSEA. The CDR3 is 17 amino acids. The CDR3 sequence: CSVEEAQGLTLEETQYF. The CDR3 region has the DNA TGCAGCGTTGAAGAAGCACAGGGGCTTACCCTCGAGGAGACCCAGTACTTC.

A few counts support this clone. The junction does not match germline at one end; this may be a read error. This rearrangement joins TRBV7-9 to TRBJ2-2; TRBD1 matches at 7 bases. Germline loops: CDR1 SEHNR, CDR2 FQNEAQ (reference sequence). The CDR3 covers 15 residues. Here the CDR3 DNA reads TGTGCCAGCAGTTTAGGGGGCGATGATGCCGGGGAGCTGTTTTTT. Residues: CASSLGGDDAGELFF.